This entry features one T cell receptor (beta chain) sequence. CDR1 SEHNR and CDR2 FQNEAQ come from the germline V gene (reference sequence). The V end was cut by 3 bases, the J end by 11 bases, with 13 bases between. The CDR3 extends over 12 amino acids. Individuals aged about 18 to 90 years were recruited from around 22 US areas. Each participant's cohort was designated according to participant-reported clinical history. The data were taken from a study of blood T cell repertoires in COVID-19. Sequenced by immunoSEQ multiplex PCR; TCRdb stores in-frame clones only, minus some. The sample has approximately 440,000 clones; 90% are singletons.

This receptor was taken from a man aged 18-30 years who had recovered from COVID-19. The chain uses TRBV7-9 and TRBJ1-1; no reliable D call. Material for sequencing was PBMCs or T cells enriched from blood (not recorded which). CDR3 in amino acids: CASSLTDIRAFF. The DNA for the CDR3 is TGTGCCAGCAGCTTGACCGACATACGGGCTTTCTTT.